One and the same sample provided the 27 T cell receptor beta chains below, sequenced in a study of blood T cell repertoires in COVID-19. The method was immunoSEQ multiplex PCR; TCRdb's version includes in-frame clones alone and lacks a portion of them. The data hold approximately 210,000 clones, with 75% to 90% observed a single time. Material for sequencing was peripheral blood. The origin of the receptors is a woman aged 70-85 years with active or convalescent COVID-19.

The CDR3 here is CATQSNYGYTF. Written as DNA, the CDR3 is TGTGCCACCCAGTCTAACTATGGCTACACCTTC. This chain links TRBV27 with TRBJ1-2; no firm D call. V lost 10 bases to trimming and J lost 0 bases, with 6 bases between them. The CDR3 has 11 residues. Germline CDR1 is MNHEY and CDR2 is SMNVEV (reference sequence).

The rearrangement links TRBV7-2 to TRBJ2-3; D not certain. The CDR3 sequence is 16 residues long. Trimming pared 5 bases from V and 3 bases from J, leaving 18 bases between. The V gene's germline CDR1 is SGHTA and CDR2 FQGNSA. CDR3: CASSAEPRIWTDTQYF. The CDR3 DNA is TGTGCCAGCAGCGCCGAACCTAGGATCTGGACAGATACGCAGTATTTT. Using reference TRBV7-2 and TRBJ2-3 for the parts outside the CDR3, the full variable domain is GAGVSQSPSNKVTEKGKDVELRCDPISGHTALYWYRQSLGQGLEFLIYFQGNSAPDKSGLPSDRFSAERTGGSVSTLTIQRTQQEDSAVYLCASSAEPRIWTDTQYFGPGTRLTVL.

The chain recombines TRBV28 with TRBJ1-2; TRBD1 matches at 11 bases. The CDR3 is 15 amino acids. CDR1 is MDHEN, CDR2 SYDVKM, per germline. The V gene end was trimmed by 7 bases and the J gene end by 8 bases; junction bases not matched to a gene: 12. CDR3 bases: TGTGCCAGCACCCTGTTTCCGGGACAGGGGGAAGGCTACACCTTC. Protein sequence: CASTLFPGQGEGYTF.

The rearrangement links TRBV4-1 to TRBJ2-1; tentative D call: TRBD1 (8 bases). V dropped 5 bases and J dropped 4 bases, with 24 bases sitting between them. The germline gives CDR1 MGHRA, CDR2 YSYEKL. This CDR3 has 18 residues. The CDR3 nucleotides are TGCGCCAGCAGCTCAAGCGGGGAGGCAGGGGGCCTATACAATGAGCAGTTCTTC. Its protein product is CASSSSGEAGGLYNEQFF.

This chain uses TRBV7-3 with TRBJ1-1; D ambiguous. The V gene's germline CDR1 is SGHTA and CDR2 FQGTGA. Trimming shortened V by 2 bases and J by 4 bases, and 11 bases separated the two germline ends. This CDR3 spans 14 amino acids. The DNA of the CDR3 is TGTGCCAGCAGCTTATTTTTGGAGACCACTGAAGCTTTCTTT. This translates into CASSLFLETTEAFF.

The V call is TRBV19, the J call TRBJ2-3, with TRBD2 identical over 7 bases. Germline V gives CDR1 LNHDA, CDR2 SQIVND (reference sequence). This CDR3 is built from 15 residues. V was pared by 3 bases and J by 8 bases, with 11 bases of the junction left unmatched. The CDR3 DNA follows: TGTGCCAGTAGTATCTTTACTAGCGCCGGCGGTACGCAGTATTTT. This translates into CASSIFTSAGGTQYF.

V gene TRBV5-1 combines with J gene TRBJ2-7, with TRBD1 identical over 7 bases. The ends lost 3 bases at V and 10 bases at J; junction bases unmatched: 10. Germline assignment: CDR1 SGHRS and CDR2 YFSETQ. The CDR3 spans 13 residues. This chain's CDR3 is CASSSTDRDVQYF. The CDR3 nucleotides read TGCGCCAGCAGCTCAACTGACAGGGATGTTCAGTACTTC.

The chain has TRBV21-1 and TRBJ1-5. TRBV21-1 is marked as a pseudogene. The CDR3 contains 15 residues. DNA for the CDR3: TGTGCCACATACAAATGGGTCATGGCGGATCAGCCCCAGCATTTT. Residues: CATYKWVMADQPQHF.

This clone was seen a few times. J is TRBJ1-2 and V is TRBV18; D is possibly TRBD1 (6 bases). Trimming took off 0 bases at V and 2 bases at J, with 10 bases between the two ends. CDR3 size: 15 residues. The germline V gene encodes CDR1 KGHSH and CDR2 LQKENI. CDR3 loop: CASSPPIQGNYGYTF. The CDR3 DNA sequence: TGTGCCAGCTCACCACCGATACAGGGAAACTATGGCTACACCTTC.

The genes are TRBV18 and TRBJ2-7, with D tentatively TRBD1 (6 bases). The V and J ends lost 9 bases and 5 bases respectively, with 11 bases between them. The CDR3 runs to 11 residues. Germline CDR1 is KGHSH and CDR2 is LQKENI. The CDR3 coding sequence is TGTGCCAGTCAGGGACACCACGAGCAGTACTTC. It codes for CASQGHHEQYF.

The chain combines TRBV29-1 with TRBJ2-3, with D possibly TRBD2 on 7 matching bases. V lost 7 bases to trimming and J lost 5 bases, with 19 bases between them. The CDR3 loop spans 14 amino acids. CDR1 SQVTM and CDR2 ANQGSEA come from the germline V gene. CDR3 sequence: CSAEGGQGKDTQYF. The CDR3 coding sequence is TGCAGCGCTGAGGGGGGGCAGGGGAAAGATACGCAGTATTTT.

The chain is built from TRBV4-1 and TRBJ2-7, with 8 positions matching TRBD2. Germline loops: CDR1 MGHRA, CDR2 YSYEKL. The CDR3 runs to 13 residues. J was trimmed by 6 bases and V by 4 bases; bases with no gene match: 5. As DNA, the CDR3 is TGCGCCAGCAGCCTTAGCGGGAATGGCGAGCAGTACTTC. Translated, it gives CASSLSGNGEQYF.

The J gene is TRBJ2-5, the V gene TRBV27; 7 bases agree with TRBD2. Germline V gene data show CDR1 as MNHEY and CDR2 as SMNVEV (reference sequence). Trimming took 7 bases from V and 3 from J; bases not matched to a gene: 8. CDR3 length: 14 residues. The CDR3, as DNA: TGTGCCAGCAACGATCGGGCGGGGGAAGAGACCCAGTACTTC. This codes for CASNDRAGEETQYF.

V gene TRBV4-2 combines with J gene TRBJ1-2; 8 bases match TRBD1. This CDR3 is built from 16 residues. Germline-derived CDR1 and CDR2 are LGHNA and YNFKEQ. J was trimmed by 8 bases and V by 0 bases; bases with no gene match: 11. The CDR3 sequence is CASSQDLISTGVGYTF. CDR3 DNA: TGTGCCAGCAGCCAAGATTTAATTTCGACAGGGGTAGGCTACACCTTC.

This clone has only a few counts. The chain joins TRBV4-1 to TRBJ1-2; TRBD1 matches at 8 bases. V was pared by 2 bases and J by 7 bases, with 6 bases of the junction left unmatched. The CDR3 loop spans 14 amino acids. Germline assignment: CDR1 MGHRA and CDR2 YSYEKL. CDR3 DNA sequence: TGCGCCAGCAGCCAAACACGGGACAGGCCTGGCTACACCTTC. Amino acids: CASSQTRDRPGYTF.

This chain uses TRBV5-1 with TRBJ2-1, with D hard to call. This CDR3 region has 14 residues. Trimming removed 0 bases from V and 3 bases from J, with 7 bases in between. Germline loops: CDR1 SGHRS, CDR2 YFSETQ. The CDR3 region has the DNA TGCGCCAGCAGCTTGGGATACAGCTACAATGAGCAGTTCTTC. Its protein product is CASSLGYSYNEQFF. The full variable domain, in which reference TRBV5-1 and TRBJ2-1 provide the parts outside the CDR3, is KAGVTQTPRYLIKTRGQQVTLSCSPISGHRSVSWYQQTPGQGLQFLFEYFSETQRNKGNFPGRFSGRQFSNSRSEMNVSTLELGDSALYLCASSLGYSYNEQFFGPGTRLTVL.

This chain uses TRBV5-6 with TRBJ2-1; 12 bases align to TRBD2. CDR3 length equals 17 residues. Germline V gene sequence: CDR1 SGHDT, CDR2 YYEEEE. The J segment lost 5 bases and the V segment lost 4 bases, leaving 10 bases of the junction unmatched. The CDR3 coding sequence is TGTGCCAGCAGCCCCCTAGCGGGAGGGCCGCAAGACAATGAGCAGTTCTTC. Its translation: CASSPLAGGPQDNEQFF.

J is TRBJ1-2 and V is TRBV29-1, with TRBD1 identical over 8 bases. V was clipped by 6 bases and J by 4 bases; unmatched bases: 4. The germline gives CDR1 SQVTM, CDR2 ANQGSEA. CDR3 length: 12 residues. The CDR3 nucleotides are TGCAGCGTAACAGGGGGGGCCTATGGCTACACCTTC. Amino acids: CSVTGGAYGYTF.

CDR3 residues: CASTLRTSGKETQYF. The CDR3 nucleotides are TGTGCCAGCACCCTCCGGACTAGCGGGAAAGAGACCCAGTACTTC. V and J are TRBV2 and TRBJ2-5; 12 bases agree with TRBD2. The CDR3 contains 15 residues. The V and J ends lost 7 bases and 3 bases, in that order; junction bases with no gene match: 6. Per germline, CDR1 SNHLY and CDR2 FYNNEI.

This chain links TRBV16 with TRBJ2-1; 10 bases match TRBD2. The length of the CDR3 is 16 residues. The germline CDR1 and CDR2 sequences are KGHSY and FQNENV. After removal of 3 bases from V and 7 bases from J, the junction contained 9 bases not matched to a gene. Here the CDR3 reads CASSHPTSGIENEQFF. The CDR3 nucleotides are TGTGCCAGCAGCCACCCCACTAGCGGGATTGAGAATGAGCAGTTCTTC. The variable domain in full, with the rest retrieved from reference TRBV16 and TRBJ2-1, is GEEVAQTPKHLVRGEGQKAKLYCAPIKGHSYVFWYQQVLKNEFKFLISFQNENVFDETGMPKERFSAKCLPNSPCSLEIQATKLEDSAVYFCASSHPTSGIENEQFFGPGTRLTVL.

On this clone: Other DNA variants within this sample encode the same CDR3. The chain's CDR3 is CASSRGGNEKLFF. Here the CDR3 DNA reads TGTGCCAGCTCCCGAGGGGGTAATGAAAAACTGTTTTTT. This chain uses TRBV18 with TRBJ1-4, with D perhaps TRBD1 (6 bases). The CDR3 is made up of 13 amino acids. The V gene's germline CDR1 is KGHSH and CDR2 LQKENI. Trimming removed 6 bases from V and 4 bases from J, with 9 bases in between.

This sequence joins TRBV4-2 and TRBJ2-7; 12 positions agree with TRBD2. With V trimmed by 3 bases and J by 2 bases, 5 bases remained unmatched. In germline, CDR1 is LGHNA, CDR2 YNFKEQ. This CDR3 has 16 residues. The CDR3 region has the DNA TGTGCCAGCAGCCAGGTGACTAGCGGGAGTACCTACGAGCAGTACTTC. Protein sequence: CASSQVTSGSTYEQYF.

The V call is TRBV3-1 (or the pseudogene TRBV3-2), the J call TRBJ2-5, with D perhaps TRBD2 (5 bases). CDR1 and CDR2 (germline): LGHDT, YNNKEL (reference sequence). There are 16 residues in the CDR3. Trimming cost V 4 bases and J 1 base, with 16 bases left between them. The CDR3 region is CASSPWRRKSQETQYF. The CDR3 region has the DNA TGTGCCAGCAGCCCGTGGAGGAGGAAGTCCCAAGAGACCCAGTACTTC.

The rearrangement links TRBV28 to TRBJ2-5; the D gene is possibly TRBD2 (6 bases). This CDR3 is 12 amino acids long. Trimming took off 8 bases at V and 4 bases at J, with 11 bases between the two ends. The V gene's germline CDR1 is MDHEN and CDR2 SYDVKM. The CDR3, as DNA: TGTGCCAGCGGAGGGATTTCAGAGACCCAGTACTTC. This codes for CASGGISETQYF.

The rearrangement links TRBV3-1 (or the pseudogene TRBV3-2) to TRBJ1-4; D ambiguous. The V end lost 0 bases, the J end lost 3 bases, and 8 bases lay between the germline ends. The germline gives CDR1 LGHDT, CDR2 YNNKEL (reference sequence). The CDR3 sequence is 15 residues long. The CDR3 DNA reads TGTGCCAGCAGCCAAGAGGCTGCCGCTAATGAAAAACTGTTTTTT. Translation: CASSQEAAANEKLFF.

This chain joins TRBV4-1 and TRBJ2-7; D possibly corresponds to TRBD1 (6 bases). Trimming cost V 4 bases and J 0 bases, with 13 bases left between them. Germline CDR1 reads MGHRA; CDR2 reads YSYEKL. This CDR3 contains 15 residues. The DNA for the CDR3 is TGCGCCAGCAGCCCGTACCGGGACAACTCCTACGAGCAGTACTTC. This codes for CASSPYRDNSYEQYF.

The chain links TRBV30 to TRBJ2-3; D possibly corresponds to TRBD2 (7 bases). Germline V gene sequence: CDR1 GTSNPN, CDR2 SVGIG (reference sequence). This CDR3 contains 15 residues. The V gene lost 3 bases and the J gene lost 4 bases, with 17 bases spanning the gap. Here the CDR3 DNA reads TGTGCCTGGAGCCCTGGCGGGGGCGCGTCAGATACGCAGTATTTT. This encodes CAWSPGGGASDTQYF.